This passage covers 16 T cell receptor beta chains from one sample sequenced in a study of T cells in Graves' hyperthyroidism and ophthalmopathy. Authors of the study amplified TCR beta CDR3 regions from RNA transcripts. During a first-round RT-PCR of the TCR CDR3, the HTBI primer set was used. TCRdb reanalysed the multiplex PCR reads using MiXCR and keeps one entry per CDR3 protein. The sample shows around 400,000 distinct CDR3 sequences, 20% to 25% of them seen only once. Input material: blood. Source of these receptors: a man aged 50 to 59 with Graves' hyperthyroidism.

V gene TRBV9 combines with J gene TRBJ1-6, with 7 bases aligning to TRBD1. The V gene's germline CDR1 is SGDLS and CDR2 YYNGEE. With V trimmed by 4 bases and J by 12 bases, 10 bases remained unmatched. The CDR3 totals 14 residues. The CDR3 DNA sequence: TGTGCCAGCAGCTCCCGACAGGGAGGGTTACCCCTCCACTTT. It codes for CASSSRQGGLPLHF.

This clonotype was counted at least ten times. The chain links TRBV7-2 to TRBJ2-3; D ambiguous. The CDR3 runs to 13 residues. V lost 5 bases and J 6 bases, leaving 12 bases between the germline ends. Per germline, CDR1 SGHTA and CDR2 FQGNSA. The CDR3 bases are TGTGCCAGCAGCGAGATTCCGTTGGATACGCAGTATTTT. This translates into CASSEIPLDTQYF.

The J gene is TRBJ2-7, the V gene TRBV20-1; D might be TRBD1 or TRBD2, each matching 5 bases. In germline, CDR1 is DFQATT, CDR2 SNEGSKA (reference sequence). Trimming stripped 0 bases from V and 5 bases from J, with 11 bases between. The CDR3 consists of 13 residues. The CDR3 region is CSARDFGGDEQYF. Here the CDR3 DNA reads TGCAGTGCTAGAGACTTTGGGGGTGACGAGCAGTACTTC.

The chain links TRBV28 to TRBJ2-7; D is perhaps TRBD2 (6 bases). V was pared by 6 bases and J by 6 bases, with 18 bases between. The germline V gene encodes CDR1 MDHEN and CDR2 SYDVKM. The CDR3 extends over 14 amino acids. The CDR3 DNA is TGTGCCAGCAGAACCCCAGGGACTCCCGGCGAGCAGTACTTC. Amino acids: CASRTPGTPGEQYF.

The chain has TRBV5-1 and TRBJ2-1; D not certain. This CDR3 has 15 amino acids. Trimming removed 3 bases at V and 0 bases at J, with 10 bases between. The germline gives CDR1 SGHRS, CDR2 YFSETQ. Written as DNA, the CDR3 is TGCGCCAGCAGCTGGGGTCTTAGCTCCTACAATGAGCAGTTCTTC. This codes for CASSWGLSSYNEQFF.

This clonotype came up many times. The chain uses TRBV3-1 and TRBJ2-1; a possible D gene is TRBD2 (5 bases). CDR3 length equals 12 residues. V lost 6 bases, J lost 3 bases, and 6 bases lay in between. The germline gives CDR1 LGHDT, CDR2 YNNKEL (reference sequence). CDR3 in amino acids: CASSRDYNEQFF. CDR3 DNA sequence: TGTGCCAGCAGTCGGGACTACAATGAGCAGTTCTTC.

The J gene is TRBJ2-7, the V gene TRBV28, with 9 nucleotides matching TRBD1. V shed 6 bases, J shed 7 bases, and the junction held 16 bases outside the gene matches. Germline V gene sequence: CDR1 MDHEN, CDR2 SYDVKM. This CDR3 has 16 residues. Here the CDR3 reads CASSIRTGTGWGEQYF. The DNA for the CDR3 is TGTGCCAGCAGCATACGTACCGGGACAGGGTGGGGGGAGCAGTACTTC.

This clonotype was observed at least ten times. The chain recombines TRBV6-1 with TRBJ2-1, with 11 bases aligning to TRBD2. CDR3 size: 19 residues. Germline V gives CDR1 MNHNS, CDR2 SASEGT. Unmatched junction bases numbered 15, after V lost 6 bases and J lost 2 bases. The CDR3 coding sequence is TGTGCCAGCAGGCCCGTCAGGCGGTCTAGCGGGAGGACCTACAATGAGCAGTTCTTC. This gives the protein CASRPVRRSSGRTYNEQFF.

This clonotype was detected only a few times. This chain joins TRBV27 and TRBJ2-7, with D uncertain. The CDR3 extends over 13 amino acids. In germline, CDR1 is MNHEY, CDR2 SMNVEV (reference sequence). The V and J ends lost 5 bases and 3 bases respectively, with 11 bases between them. CDR3 residues: CASSPGRVYEQYF. The CDR3 bases are TGTGCCAGCAGTCCGGGCCGGGTCTACGAGCAGTACTTC.

This clonotype has at least ten counts. This chain connects TRBV7-2 to TRBJ2-7, with D maybe TRBD1 (5 bases). The CDR3 sequence is 14 residues long. The germline CDR1 and CDR2 sequences are SGHTA and FQGNSA. Trimming removed 6 bases at V and 2 bases at J, with 14 bases between. The CDR3 region is CASSLARAPYEQYF. CDR3 DNA sequence: TGTGCCAGCAGTCTTGCCAGGGCCCCCTACGAGCAGTACTTC.

The table lists this clonotype with a few counts. The chain has TRBV19 and TRBJ2-3, with D perhaps TRBD2 (5 bases). Germline-derived CDR1 and CDR2 are LNHDA and SQIVND (reference sequence). This CDR3 has 15 residues. V shed 4 bases and J shed 1 base, with 12 bases lying between them. Here the CDR3 DNA reads TGTGCCAGTAGTAAAAGCGGAGGAGGCACAGATACGCAGTATTTT. Amino acid sequence: CASSKSGGGTDTQYF.

This clonotype was found many times. The chain links TRBV20-1 to TRBJ2-7; 8 bases match TRBD1. Looked up from germline, CDR1 is DFQATT and CDR2 is SNEGSKA (reference sequence). V trimming: 3 bases; J trimming: 6 bases; junction bases outside the gene matches: 7. The CDR3 runs to 13 residues. In DNA form, the CDR3 reads TGCAGTGCTAGCCGGGACAGGTATGGCGAGCAGTACTTC. It specifies CSASRDRYGEQYF.

Points on this clonotype: A much bigger clone sits one base away, suggesting this may be a read error. This chain joins TRBV11-2 and TRBJ2-7; TRBD2 matches at 7 bases. The J call may not be correct, given that the DNA end is closer to TRBJ2-1. The germline V gene has CDR1 SGHAT and CDR2 FQNNGV. CDR3 length equals 18 residues. The CDR3 coding sequence is TGTGCCAGCAGCTCCCCATTGTCGGTCGGGACTAAATCCTACGAGCAGTTCTTC. It translates to CASSSPLSVGTKSYEQFF.

This clonotype was found many times. The V and J genes are TRBV7-2 and TRBJ1-1, with D hard to call. The germline gives CDR1 SGHTA, CDR2 FQGNSA. V was clipped by 1 base and J by 1 base, with 7 bases between them. The CDR3 runs 14 residues. CDR3 DNA: TGTGCCAGCAGCTTAGGGGGAGCGAACACTGAAGCTTTCTTT. This codes for CASSLGGANTEAFF. Complete variable domain (other parts from reference TRBV7-2 and TRBJ1-1): GAGVSQSPSNKVTEKGKDVELRCDPISGHTALYWYRQSLGQGLEFLIYFQGNSAPDKSGLPSDRFSAERTGGSVSTLTIQRTQQEDSAVYLCASSLGGANTEAFFGQGTRLTVV.

This clonotype was observed a few times. The chain carries TRBV28 and TRBJ2-7; 9 bases are shared with TRBD1. The length of the CDR3 is 15 residues. CDR1 MDHEN and CDR2 SYDVKM come from the germline V gene. Losses at the gene ends were 3 bases for V and 5 bases for J; bases not matched to a gene: 8. This chain's CDR3 is CASSFPGTGWHEQYF. The CDR3 nucleotides are TGTGCCAGCAGTTTCCCGGGGACAGGGTGGCACGAGCAGTACTTC.

To note about this clonotype: Since a much larger clone is just one base distant, this may be a read error. The chain's CDR3 is CAISQGIGGIDEQFF. CDR3 nucleotides: TGTGCCATCAGTCAGGGCATTGGGGGGATCGATGAGCAGTTCTTC. This sequence joins TRBV10-3 and TRBJ2-1; possible D gene TRBD2, 6 bases. Looked up from germline, CDR1 is ENHRY and CDR2 is SYGVKD. The V gene lost 5 bases and the J gene lost 8 bases, with 19 bases spanning the gap. The CDR3 loop spans 15 amino acids.